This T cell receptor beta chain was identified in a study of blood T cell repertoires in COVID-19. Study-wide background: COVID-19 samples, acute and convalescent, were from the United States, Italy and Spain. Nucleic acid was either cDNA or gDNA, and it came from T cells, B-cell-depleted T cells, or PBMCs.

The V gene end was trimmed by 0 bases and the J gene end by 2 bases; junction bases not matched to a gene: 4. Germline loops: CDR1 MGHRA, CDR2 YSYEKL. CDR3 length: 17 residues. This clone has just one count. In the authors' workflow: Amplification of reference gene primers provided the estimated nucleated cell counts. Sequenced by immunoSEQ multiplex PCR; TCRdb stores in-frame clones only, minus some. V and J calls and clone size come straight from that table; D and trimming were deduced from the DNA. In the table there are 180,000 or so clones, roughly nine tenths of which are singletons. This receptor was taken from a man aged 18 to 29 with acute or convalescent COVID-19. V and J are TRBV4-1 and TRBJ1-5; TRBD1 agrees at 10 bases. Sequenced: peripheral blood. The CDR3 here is CASSQDLGTGGNQPQHF. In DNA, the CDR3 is TGCGCCAGCAGCCAAGATCTCGGGACAGGGGGCAATCAGCCCCAGCATTTT.